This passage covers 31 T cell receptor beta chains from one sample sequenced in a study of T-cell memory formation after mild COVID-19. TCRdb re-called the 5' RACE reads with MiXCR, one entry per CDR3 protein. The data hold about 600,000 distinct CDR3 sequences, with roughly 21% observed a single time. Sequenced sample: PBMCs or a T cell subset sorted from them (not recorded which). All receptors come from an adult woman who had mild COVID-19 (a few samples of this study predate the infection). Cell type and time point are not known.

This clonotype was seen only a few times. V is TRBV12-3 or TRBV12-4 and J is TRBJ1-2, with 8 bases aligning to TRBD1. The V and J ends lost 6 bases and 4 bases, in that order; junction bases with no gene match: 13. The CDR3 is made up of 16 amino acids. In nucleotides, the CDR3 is TGTGCCAGCAGCCTCTCCCGGGGGACAGGCTCCTATGGCTACACCTTC. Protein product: CASSLSRGTGSYGYTF.

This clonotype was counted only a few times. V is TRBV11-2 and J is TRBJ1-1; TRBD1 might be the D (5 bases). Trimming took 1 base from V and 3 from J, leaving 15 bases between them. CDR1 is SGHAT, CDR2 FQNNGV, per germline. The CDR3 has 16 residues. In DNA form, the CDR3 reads TGTGCCAGCAGCTTAGCCCTCAGGGCAGGAGACACTGAAGCTTTCTTT. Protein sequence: CASSLALRAGDTEAFF.

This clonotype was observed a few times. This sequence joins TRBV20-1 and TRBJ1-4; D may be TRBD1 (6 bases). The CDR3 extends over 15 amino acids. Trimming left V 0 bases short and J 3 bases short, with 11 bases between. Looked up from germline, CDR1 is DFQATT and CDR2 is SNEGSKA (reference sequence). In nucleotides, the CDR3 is TGCAGTGCTAGAGATTCGGCAGGGGCTAATGAAAAACTGTTTTTT. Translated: CSARDSAGANEKLFF.

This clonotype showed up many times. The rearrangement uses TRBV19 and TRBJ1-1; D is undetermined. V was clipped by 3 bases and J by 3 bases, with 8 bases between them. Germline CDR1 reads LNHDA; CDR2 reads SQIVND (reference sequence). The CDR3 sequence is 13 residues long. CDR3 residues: CASSIAEDTEAFF. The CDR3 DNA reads TGTGCCAGTAGTATCGCAGAGGACACTGAAGCTTTCTTT. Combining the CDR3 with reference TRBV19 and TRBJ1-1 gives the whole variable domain DGGITQSPKYLFRKEGQNVTLSCEQNLNHDAMYWYRQDPGQGLRLIYYSQIVNDFQKGDIAEGYSVSREKKESFPLTVTSAQKNPTAFYLCASSIAEDTEAFFGQGTRLTVV.

The CDR3 bases are TGTGCCAGCAGCCCGCTTCCGGGACATTGGAACACTGAAGCTTTCTTT. Translation gives CASSPLPGHWNTEAFF. The chain employs TRBV27 and TRBJ1-1; a weak D match, TRBD1 (6 bases). CDR3 length: 16 amino acids. Germline loops: CDR1 MNHEY, CDR2 SMNVEV (reference sequence). The V and J ends lost 6 bases and 1 base respectively, with 18 bases between them.

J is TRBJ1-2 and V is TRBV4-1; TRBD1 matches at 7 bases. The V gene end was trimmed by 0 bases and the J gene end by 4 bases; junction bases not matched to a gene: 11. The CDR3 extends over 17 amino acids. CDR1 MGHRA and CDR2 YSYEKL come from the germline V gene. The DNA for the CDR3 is TGCGCCAGCAGCCAAGACCGAAGACAGGGTGGATCCTATGGCTACACCTTC. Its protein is CASSQDRRQGGSYGYTF.

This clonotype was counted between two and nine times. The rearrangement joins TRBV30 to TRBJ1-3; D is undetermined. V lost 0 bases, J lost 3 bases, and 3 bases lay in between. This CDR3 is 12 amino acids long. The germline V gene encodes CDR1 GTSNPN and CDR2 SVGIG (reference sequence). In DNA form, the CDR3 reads TGTGCCTGGAGTGTAGGTGGAAACACCATATATTTT. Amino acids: CAWSVGGNTIYF.

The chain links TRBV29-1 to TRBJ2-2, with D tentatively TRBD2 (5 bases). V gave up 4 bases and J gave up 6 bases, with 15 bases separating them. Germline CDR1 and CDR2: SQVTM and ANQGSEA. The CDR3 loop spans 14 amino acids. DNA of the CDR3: TGCAGCGTTGGACTCCTAGGGAGCTCCGGGGAGCTGTTTTTT. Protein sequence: CSVGLLGSSGELFF.

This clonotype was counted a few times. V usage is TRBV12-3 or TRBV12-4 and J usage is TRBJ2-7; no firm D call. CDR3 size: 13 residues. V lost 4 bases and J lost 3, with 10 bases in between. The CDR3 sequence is CASSSGPHYEQYF. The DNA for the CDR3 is TGTGCCAGCAGTTCCGGGCCCCACTACGAGCAGTACTTC.

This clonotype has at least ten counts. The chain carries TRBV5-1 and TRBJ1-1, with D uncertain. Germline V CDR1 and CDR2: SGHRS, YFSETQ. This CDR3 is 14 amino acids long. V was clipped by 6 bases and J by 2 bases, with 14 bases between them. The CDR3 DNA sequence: TGCGCCAGCACTCGGACTCAAGGCAACACTGAAGCTTTCTTT. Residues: CASTRTQGNTEAFF.

The CDR3 bases are TGCGCCAGCAGCTTGGCCTCTCTCCAGAACACTGAAGCTTTCTTT. Amino acid sequence: CASSLASLQNTEAFF. This chain joins TRBV5-1 and TRBJ1-1; D remains unclear. Per the germline V gene, CDR1 is SGHRS and CDR2 is YFSETQ. The CDR3 sequence is 15 residues long. The V gene lost 0 bases and the J gene lost 1 base, with 10 bases spanning the gap.

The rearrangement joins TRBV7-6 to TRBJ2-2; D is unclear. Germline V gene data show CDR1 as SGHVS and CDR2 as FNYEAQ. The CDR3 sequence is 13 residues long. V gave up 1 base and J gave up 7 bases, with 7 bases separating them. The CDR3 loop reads CASSLGPGGELFF. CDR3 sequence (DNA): TGTGCCAGCAGCTTAGGCCCCGGCGGGGAGCTGTTTTTT. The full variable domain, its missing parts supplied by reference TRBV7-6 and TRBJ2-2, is GAGVSQSPRYKVTKRGQDVALRCDPISGHVSLYWYRQALGQGPEFLTYFNYEAQQDKSGLPNDRFSAERPEGSISTLTIQRTEQRDSAMYRCASSLGPGGELFFGEGSRLTVL.

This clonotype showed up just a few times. CDR3 sequence reads: CATSDLRTVSEQFF. The CDR3 DNA sequence: TGTGCCACCAGTGATTTGAGGACAGTAAGTGAGCAGTTCTTC. The chain links TRBV24-1 to TRBJ2-1, with D perhaps TRBD1 (6 bases). Germline CDR1 and CDR2: KGHDR and SFDVKD. The CDR3 is 14 amino acids. V lost 0 bases and J 9 bases, leaving 11 bases between the germline ends.

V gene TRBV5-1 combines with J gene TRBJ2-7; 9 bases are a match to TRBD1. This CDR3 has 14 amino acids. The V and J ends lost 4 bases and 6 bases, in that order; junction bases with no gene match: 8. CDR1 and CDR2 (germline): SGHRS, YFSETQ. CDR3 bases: TGCGCCAGCAGCCCTAGGACAGGGGTTGTCGAGCAGTACTTC. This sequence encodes CASSPRTGVVEQYF. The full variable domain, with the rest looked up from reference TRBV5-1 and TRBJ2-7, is KAGVTQTPRYLIKTRGQQVTLSCSPISGHRSVSWYQQTPGQGLQFLFEYFSETQRNKGNFPGRFSGRQFSNSRSEMNVSTLELGDSALYLCASSPRTGVVEQYFGPGTRLTVT.

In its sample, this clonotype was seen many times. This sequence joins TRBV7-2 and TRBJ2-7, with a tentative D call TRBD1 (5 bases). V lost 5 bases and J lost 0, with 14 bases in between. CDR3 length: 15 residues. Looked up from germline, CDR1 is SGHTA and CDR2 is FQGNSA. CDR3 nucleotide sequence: TGTGCCAGCAGCCCAGGGATAGCTAGCTCCTACGAGCAGTACTTC. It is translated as CASSPGIASSYEQYF.

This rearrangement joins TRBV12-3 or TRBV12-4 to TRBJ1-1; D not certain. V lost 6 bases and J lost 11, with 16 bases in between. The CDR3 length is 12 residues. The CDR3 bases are TGTGCCAGCAGACAGCCAGGCGGTAGGGCTTTCTTT. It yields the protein CASRQPGGRAFF.

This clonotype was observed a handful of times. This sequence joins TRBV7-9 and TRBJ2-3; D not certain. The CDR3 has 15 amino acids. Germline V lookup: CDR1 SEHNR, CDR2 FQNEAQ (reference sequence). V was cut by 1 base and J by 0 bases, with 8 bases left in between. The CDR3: CASSLGGYSTDTQYF. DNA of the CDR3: TGTGCCAGCAGCTTAGGAGGCTATAGCACAGATACGCAGTATTTT.

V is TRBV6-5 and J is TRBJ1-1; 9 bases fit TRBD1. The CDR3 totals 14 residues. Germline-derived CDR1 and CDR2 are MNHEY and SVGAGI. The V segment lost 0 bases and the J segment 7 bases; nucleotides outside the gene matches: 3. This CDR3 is CASSYSNRGLEAFF. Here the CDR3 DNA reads TGTGCCAGCAGTTACTCGAACAGGGGGCTTGAAGCTTTCTTT.

CDR3 sequence (DNA): TGTGCCAGTAGTAAACCTCCGGGACTAGCGGTGACAGATACGCAGTATTTT. Amino acids: CASSKPPGLAVTDTQYF. The genes are TRBV19 and TRBJ2-3; 11 bases are shared with TRBD2. The length of the CDR3 is 17 residues. Germline lookup yields CDR1 LNHDA and CDR2 SQIVND (reference sequence). Losses at the gene ends were 4 bases for V and 3 bases for J; bases not matched to a gene: 9.

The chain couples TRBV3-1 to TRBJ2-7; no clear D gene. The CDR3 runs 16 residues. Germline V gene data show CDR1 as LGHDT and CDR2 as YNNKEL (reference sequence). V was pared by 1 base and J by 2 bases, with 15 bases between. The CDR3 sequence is CASSQGWTDFTYEQYF. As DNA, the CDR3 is TGTGCCAGCAGCCAAGGCTGGACCGATTTTACCTACGAGCAGTACTTC.

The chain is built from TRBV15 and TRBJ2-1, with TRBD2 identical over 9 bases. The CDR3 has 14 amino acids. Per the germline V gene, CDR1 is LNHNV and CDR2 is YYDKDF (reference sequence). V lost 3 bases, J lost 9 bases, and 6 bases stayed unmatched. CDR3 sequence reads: CATSRGLAGGEQFF. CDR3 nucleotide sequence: TGTGCCACCAGCAGGGGACTAGCTGGTGGTGAGCAGTTCTTC.

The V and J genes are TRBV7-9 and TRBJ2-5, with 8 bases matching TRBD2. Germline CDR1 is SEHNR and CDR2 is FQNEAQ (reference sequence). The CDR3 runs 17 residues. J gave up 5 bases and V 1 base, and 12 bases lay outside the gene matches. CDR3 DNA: TGTGCCAGCAGCTTAGTCGGGGGGGGCGACCCGCTGGAGACCCAGTACTTC. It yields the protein CASSLVGGGDPLETQYF. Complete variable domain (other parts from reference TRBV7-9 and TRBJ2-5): DTGVSQNPRHKITKRGQNVTFRCDPISEHNRLYWYRQTLGQGPEFLTYFQNEAQLEKSRLLSDRFSAERPKGSFSTLEIQRTEQGDSAMYLCASSLVGGGDPLETQYFGPGTRLLVL.

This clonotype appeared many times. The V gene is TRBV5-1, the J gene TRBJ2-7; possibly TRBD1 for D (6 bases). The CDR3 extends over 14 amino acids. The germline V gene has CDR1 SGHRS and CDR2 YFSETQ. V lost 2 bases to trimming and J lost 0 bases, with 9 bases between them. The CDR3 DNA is TGCGCCAGCAGCTTAGAGGGGGACTCCTACGAGCAGTACTTC. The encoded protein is CASSLEGDSYEQYF.

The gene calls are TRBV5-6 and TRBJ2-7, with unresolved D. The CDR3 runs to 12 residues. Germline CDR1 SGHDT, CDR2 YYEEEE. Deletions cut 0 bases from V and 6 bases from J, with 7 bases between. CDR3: CASSLGPAEQYF. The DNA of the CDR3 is TGTGCCAGCAGCTTGGGCCCGGCCGAGCAGTACTTC.

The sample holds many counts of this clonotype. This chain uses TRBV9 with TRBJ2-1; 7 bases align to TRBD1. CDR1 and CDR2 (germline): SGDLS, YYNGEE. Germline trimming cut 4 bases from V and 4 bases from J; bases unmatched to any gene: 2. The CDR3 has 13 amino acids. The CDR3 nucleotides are TGTGCCAGCAGCCGACAGGGATACAATGAGCAGTTCTTC. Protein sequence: CASSRQGYNEQFF.

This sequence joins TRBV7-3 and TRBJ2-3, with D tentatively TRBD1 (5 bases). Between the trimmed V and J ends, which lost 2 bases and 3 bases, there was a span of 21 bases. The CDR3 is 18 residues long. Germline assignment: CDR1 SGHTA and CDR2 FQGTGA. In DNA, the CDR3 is TGTGCCAGCAGCTTAGGGCAGGGAATCGGCGTATGGACAGATACGCAGTATTTT. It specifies CASSLGQGIGVWTDTQYF.

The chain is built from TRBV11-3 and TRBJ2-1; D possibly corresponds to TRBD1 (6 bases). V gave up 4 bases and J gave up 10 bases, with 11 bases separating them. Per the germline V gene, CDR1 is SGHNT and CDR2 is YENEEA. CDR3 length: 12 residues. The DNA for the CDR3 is TGTGCCAGCAGCTCACAGGGAATAGAGCAGTTCTTC. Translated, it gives CASSSQGIEQFF.

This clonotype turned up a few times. For the CDR3, the DNA is TGCGCCAGCAGCCAAGTGGACGGAGCTAGCGGAAGCACAGATACGCAGTATTTT. It codes for CASSQVDGASGSTDTQYF. This chain uses TRBV4-1 with TRBJ2-3; 7 bases fit TRBD2. J gave up 0 bases and V 1 base, and 10 bases lay outside the gene matches. Germline V gives CDR1 MGHRA, CDR2 YSYEKL. This CDR3 is 18 amino acids long.

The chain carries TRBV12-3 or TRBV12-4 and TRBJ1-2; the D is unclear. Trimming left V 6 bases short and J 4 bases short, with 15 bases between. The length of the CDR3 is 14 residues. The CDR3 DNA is TGTGCCAGCAGCCGCCTCGGAAAACCCTATGGCTACACCTTC. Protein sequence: CASSRLGKPYGYTF.

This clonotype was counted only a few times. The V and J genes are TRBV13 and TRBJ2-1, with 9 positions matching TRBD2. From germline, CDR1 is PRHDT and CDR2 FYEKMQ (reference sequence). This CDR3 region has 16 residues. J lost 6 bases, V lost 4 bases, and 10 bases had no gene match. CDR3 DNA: TGTGCCAGCAGCTCCTTAACTAGCGGGTCATTCAATGAGCAGTTCTTC. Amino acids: CASSSLTSGSFNEQFF.

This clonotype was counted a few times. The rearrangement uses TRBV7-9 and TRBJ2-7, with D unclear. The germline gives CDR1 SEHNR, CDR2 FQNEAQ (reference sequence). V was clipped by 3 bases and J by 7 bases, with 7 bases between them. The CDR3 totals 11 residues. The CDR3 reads CASSFVGEQYF. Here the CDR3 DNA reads TGTGCCAGCAGCTTTGTTGGGGAGCAGTACTTC.